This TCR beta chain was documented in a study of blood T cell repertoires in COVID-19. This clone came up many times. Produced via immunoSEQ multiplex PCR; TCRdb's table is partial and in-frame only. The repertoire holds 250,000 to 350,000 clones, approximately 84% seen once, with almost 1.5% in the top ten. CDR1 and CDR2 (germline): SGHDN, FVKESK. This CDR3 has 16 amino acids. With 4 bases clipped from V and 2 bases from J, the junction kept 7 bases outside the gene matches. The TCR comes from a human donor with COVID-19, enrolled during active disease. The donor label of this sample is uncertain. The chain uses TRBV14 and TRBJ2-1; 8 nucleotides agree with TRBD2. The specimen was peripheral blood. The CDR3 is CASSRAAGVTYNEQFF. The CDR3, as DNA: TGTGCCAGCAGCCGGGCAGCGGGAGTTACCTACAATGAGCAGTTCTTC. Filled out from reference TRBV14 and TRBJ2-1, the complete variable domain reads EAGVTQFPSHSVIEKGQTVTLRCDPISGHDNLYWYRRVMGKEIKFLLHFVKESKQDESGMPNNRFLAERTGGTYSTLKVQPAELEDSGVYFCASSRAAGVTYNEQFFGPGTRLTVL.